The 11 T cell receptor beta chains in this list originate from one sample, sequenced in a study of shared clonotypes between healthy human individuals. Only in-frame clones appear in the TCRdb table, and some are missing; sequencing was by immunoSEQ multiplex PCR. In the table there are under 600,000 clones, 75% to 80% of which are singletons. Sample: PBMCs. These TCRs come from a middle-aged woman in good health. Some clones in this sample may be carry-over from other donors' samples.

Written as DNA, the CDR3 is TGTGCCGGGGAGACTAGCCCTTTAAGCTCCTACAATGAGCAGTTCTTC. Amino acids: CAGETSPLSSYNEQFF. The chain carries TRBV2 and TRBJ2-1; TRBD2 aligns across 7 bases. V lost 11 bases and J lost 0; bases outside the gene matches: 13. This CDR3 contains 16 residues. Germline lookup yields CDR1 SNHLY and CDR2 FYNNEI.

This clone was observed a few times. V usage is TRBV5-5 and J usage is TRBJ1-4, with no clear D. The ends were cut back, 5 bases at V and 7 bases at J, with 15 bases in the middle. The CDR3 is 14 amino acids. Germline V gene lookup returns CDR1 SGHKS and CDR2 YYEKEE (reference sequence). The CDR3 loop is CASSWTSASEKLFF. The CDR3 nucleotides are TGTGCCAGCAGTTGGACCTCTGCGAGTGAAAAACTGTTTTTT. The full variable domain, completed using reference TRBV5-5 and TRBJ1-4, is DAGVTQSPTHLIKTRGQQVTLRCSPISGHKSVSWYQQVLGQGPQFIFQYYEKEERGRGNFPDRFSARQFPNYSSELNVNALLLGDSALYLCASSWTSASEKLFFGSGTQLSVL.

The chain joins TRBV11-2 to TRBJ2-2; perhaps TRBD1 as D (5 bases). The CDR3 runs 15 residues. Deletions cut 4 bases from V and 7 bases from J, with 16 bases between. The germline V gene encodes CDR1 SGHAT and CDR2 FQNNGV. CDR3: CASSSTTAFGGELFF. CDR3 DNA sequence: TGTGCCAGCAGCTCGACGACAGCTTTTGGCGGGGAGCTGTTTTTT.

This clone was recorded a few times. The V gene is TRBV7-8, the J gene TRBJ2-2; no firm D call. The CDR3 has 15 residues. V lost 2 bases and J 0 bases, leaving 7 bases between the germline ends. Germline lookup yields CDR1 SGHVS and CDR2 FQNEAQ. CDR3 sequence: CASSLRGPNTGELFF. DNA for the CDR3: TGTGCCAGCAGCTTAAGAGGCCCGAACACCGGGGAGCTGTTTTTT.

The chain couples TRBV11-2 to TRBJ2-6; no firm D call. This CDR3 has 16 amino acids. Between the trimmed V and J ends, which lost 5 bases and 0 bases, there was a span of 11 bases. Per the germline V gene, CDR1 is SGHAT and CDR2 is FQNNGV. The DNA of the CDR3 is TGTGCCAGCAGCGCTGGGTCGAGCTCTGGGGCCAACGTCCTGACTTTC. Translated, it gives CASSAGSSSGANVLTF.

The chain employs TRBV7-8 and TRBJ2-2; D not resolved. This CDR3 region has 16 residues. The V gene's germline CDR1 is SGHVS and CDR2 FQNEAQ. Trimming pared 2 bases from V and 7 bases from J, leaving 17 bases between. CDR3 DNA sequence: TGTGCCAGCAGCTTAATTGCGGTGCCAGACGGCGGGGAGCTGTTTTTT. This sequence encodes CASSLIAVPDGGELFF.

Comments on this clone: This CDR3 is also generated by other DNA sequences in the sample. The CDR3 bases are TGTGCCAGCTCGTCAGGGAGCTACGAGCAGTACTTC. Its translation is CASSSGSYEQYF. The chain couples TRBV18 to TRBJ2-7, with D perhaps given as TRBD1 or TRBD2 (5 bases each). The V and J ends lost 6 bases and 3 bases respectively, with 9 bases between them. CDR1 and CDR2 from the germline V gene are KGHSH and LQKENI. The length of the CDR3 is 12 residues.

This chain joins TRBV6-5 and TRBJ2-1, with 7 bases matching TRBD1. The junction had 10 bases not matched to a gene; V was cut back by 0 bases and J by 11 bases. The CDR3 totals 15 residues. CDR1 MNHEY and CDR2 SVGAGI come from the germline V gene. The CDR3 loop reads CASSYSGTDRTQQFF. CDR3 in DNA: TGTGCCAGCAGTTACTCCGGGACAGACCGCACACAGCAGTTCTTC.

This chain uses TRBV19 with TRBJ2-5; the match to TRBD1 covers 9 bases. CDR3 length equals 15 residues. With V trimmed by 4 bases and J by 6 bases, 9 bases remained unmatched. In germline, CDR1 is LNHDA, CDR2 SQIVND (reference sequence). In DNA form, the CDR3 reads TGTGCCAGTAGTACAGCCACGGGACAGGGAAAGACCCAGTACTTC. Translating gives CASSTATGQGKTQYF.

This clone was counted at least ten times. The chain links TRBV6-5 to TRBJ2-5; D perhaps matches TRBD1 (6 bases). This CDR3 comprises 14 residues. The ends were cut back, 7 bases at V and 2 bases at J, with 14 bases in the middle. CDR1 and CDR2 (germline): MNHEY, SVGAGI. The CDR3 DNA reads TGTGCCAGCAAGCGACCGACAGGTCAAGAGACCCAGTACTTC. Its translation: CASKRPTGQETQYF.

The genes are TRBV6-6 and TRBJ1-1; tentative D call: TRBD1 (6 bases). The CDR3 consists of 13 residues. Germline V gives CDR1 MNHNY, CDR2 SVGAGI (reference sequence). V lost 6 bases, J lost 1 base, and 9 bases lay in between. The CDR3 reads CASRTTGNTEAFF. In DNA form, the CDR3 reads TGTGCCAGCAGGACGACAGGGAACACTGAAGCTTTCTTT.